This T cell receptor (beta chain) originates from a study of T cells after yellow fever vaccination. The CDR3 length is 12 residues. The V and J ends lost 3 bases and 4 bases respectively, with 6 bases between them. CDR1 is SGHTA and CDR2 is FQGNSA in the germline V gene. MiXCR was run by TCRdb on the 5' RACE reads, yielding one entry per CDR3 protein. Of 250,000 to 400,000 distinct CDR3 sequences listed, approximately 4% are singletons. The receptor was derived from a young man who received the YFV17D yellow fever vaccine. The sample here was PBMCs, taken 15 days after the yellow fever booster vaccination. The J gene is TRBJ1-2, the V gene TRBV7-2; D is unclear. Here the CDR3 reads CASSFEVYGYTF. DNA for the CDR3: TGTGCCAGCAGCTTCGAGGTCTATGGCTACACCTTC.